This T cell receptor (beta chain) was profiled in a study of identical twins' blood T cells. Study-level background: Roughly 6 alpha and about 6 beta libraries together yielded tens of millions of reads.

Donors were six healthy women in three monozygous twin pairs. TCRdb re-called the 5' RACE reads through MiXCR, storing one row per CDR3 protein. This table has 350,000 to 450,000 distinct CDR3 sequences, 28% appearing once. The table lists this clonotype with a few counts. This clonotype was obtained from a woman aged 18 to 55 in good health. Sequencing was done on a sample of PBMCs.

This CDR3 is CASSFVTGGTEAFF. In DNA, the CDR3 is TGTGCCAGCAGCTTCGTGACAGGGGGCACTGAAGCTTTCTTT. The rearrangement uses TRBV7-9 and TRBJ1-1; 9 bases fit TRBD1. Trimming took 3 bases from V and 4 from J; bases not matched to a gene: 3. The CDR3 sequence is 14 residues long. Germline V gene lookup returns CDR1 SEHNR and CDR2 FQNEAQ (reference sequence).